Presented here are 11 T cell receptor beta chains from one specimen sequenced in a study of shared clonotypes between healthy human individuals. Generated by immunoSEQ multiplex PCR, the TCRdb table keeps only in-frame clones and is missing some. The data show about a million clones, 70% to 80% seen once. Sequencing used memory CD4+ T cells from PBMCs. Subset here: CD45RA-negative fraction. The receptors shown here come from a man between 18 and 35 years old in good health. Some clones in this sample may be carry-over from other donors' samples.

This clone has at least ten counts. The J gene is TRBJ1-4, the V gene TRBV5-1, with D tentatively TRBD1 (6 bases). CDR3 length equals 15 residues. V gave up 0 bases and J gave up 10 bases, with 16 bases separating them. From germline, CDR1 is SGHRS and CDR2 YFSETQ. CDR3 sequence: CASSLEPGGPGKLFF. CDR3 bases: TGCGCCAGCAGCTTGGAACCGGGGGGGCCGGGAAAACTGTTTTTT.

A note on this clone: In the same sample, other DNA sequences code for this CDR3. Here the CDR3 reads CASSVGTSGATYEQYF. CDR3 sequence (DNA): TGTGCCAGCAGCGTCGGGACTAGCGGAGCTACCTACGAGCAGTACTTC. The rearrangement links TRBV9 to TRBJ2-7; 11 bases agree with TRBD2. Trimming removed 2 bases from V and 2 bases from J; junction bases left unmatched: 6. Germline CDR1 reads SGDLS; CDR2 reads YYNGEE. The CDR3 consists of 16 residues.

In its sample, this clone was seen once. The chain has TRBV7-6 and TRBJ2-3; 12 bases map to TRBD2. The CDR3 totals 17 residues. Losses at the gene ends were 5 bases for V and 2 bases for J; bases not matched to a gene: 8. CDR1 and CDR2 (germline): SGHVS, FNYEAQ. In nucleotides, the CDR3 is TGTGCCAGCAGCCCCGGACTAGCGGGACCACTCACAGATACGCAGTATTTT. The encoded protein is CASSPGLAGPLTDTQYF.

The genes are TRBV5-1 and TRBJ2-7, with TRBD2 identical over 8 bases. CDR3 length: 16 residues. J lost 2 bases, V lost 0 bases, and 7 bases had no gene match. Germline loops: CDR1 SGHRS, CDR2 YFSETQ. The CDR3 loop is CASSLGLTSGTYEQYF. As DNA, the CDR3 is TGCGCCAGCAGCTTGGGCCTAACTAGCGGAACCTACGAGCAGTACTTC.

CDR3: CASSLGVQGGEKLFF. In DNA, the CDR3 is TGTGCCAGCAGCTTGGGAGTCCAAGGAGGCGAAAAACTGTTTTTT. The chain links TRBV7-9 to TRBJ1-4, with D hard to call. The germline V gene has CDR1 SEHNR and CDR2 FQNEAQ (reference sequence). Trimming cost V 3 bases and J 8 bases, with 16 bases left between them. This CDR3 region has 15 residues.

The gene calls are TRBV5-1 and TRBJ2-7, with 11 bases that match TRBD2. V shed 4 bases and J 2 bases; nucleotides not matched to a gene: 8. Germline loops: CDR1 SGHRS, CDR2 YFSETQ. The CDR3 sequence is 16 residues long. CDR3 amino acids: CASSRDVAGGPYEQYF. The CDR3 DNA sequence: TGCGCCAGCAGCCGTGACGTAGCGGGAGGGCCCTACGAGCAGTACTTC.

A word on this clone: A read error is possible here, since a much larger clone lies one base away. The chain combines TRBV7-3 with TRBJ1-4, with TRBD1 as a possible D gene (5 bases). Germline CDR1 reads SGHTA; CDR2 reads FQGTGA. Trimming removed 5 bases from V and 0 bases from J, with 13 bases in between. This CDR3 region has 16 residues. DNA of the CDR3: TGTGCCAGCAGCCCTCGGGACCCTGCAACTAATGAAAAACTGTTTTTT. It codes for CASSPRDPATNEKLFF. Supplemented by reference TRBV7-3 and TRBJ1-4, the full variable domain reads GAGVSQTPSNKVTEKGKYVELRCDPISGHTALYWYRQSLGQGPEFLIYFQGTGAADDSGLPNDRFFAVRPEGSVSTLKIQRTERGDSAVYLCASSPRDPATNEKLFFGSGTQLSVL.

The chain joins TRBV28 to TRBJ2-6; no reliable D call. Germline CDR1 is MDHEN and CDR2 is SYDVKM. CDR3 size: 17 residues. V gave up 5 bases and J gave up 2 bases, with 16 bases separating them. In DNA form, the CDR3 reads TGTGCCAGCAGTCCCCGGGCAGGTTCCACTGGGGCCAACGTCCTGACTTTC. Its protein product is CASSPRAGSTGANVLTF.

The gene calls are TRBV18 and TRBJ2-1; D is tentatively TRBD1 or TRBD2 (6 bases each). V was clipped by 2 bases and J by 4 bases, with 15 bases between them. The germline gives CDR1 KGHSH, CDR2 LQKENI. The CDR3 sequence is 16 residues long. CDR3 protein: CASSPGGPGAYNEQFF. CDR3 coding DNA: TGTGCCAGCTCACCAGGGGGACCGGGGGCTTACAATGAGCAGTTCTTC.

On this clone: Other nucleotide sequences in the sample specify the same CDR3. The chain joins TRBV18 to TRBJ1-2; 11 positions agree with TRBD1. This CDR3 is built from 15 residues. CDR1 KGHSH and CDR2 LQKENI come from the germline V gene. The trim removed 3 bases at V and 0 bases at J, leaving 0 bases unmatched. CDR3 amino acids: CASSPGQGANYGYTF. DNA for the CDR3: TGTGCCAGCTCACCGGGACAGGGGGCTAACTATGGCTACACCTTC.

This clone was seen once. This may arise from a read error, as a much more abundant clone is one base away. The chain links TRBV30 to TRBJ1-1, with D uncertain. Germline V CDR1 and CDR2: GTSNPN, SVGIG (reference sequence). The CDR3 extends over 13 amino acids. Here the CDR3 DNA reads TGTGCCTGGAGCGCTATGATGAACGCTGAAGCTTTCTTT. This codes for CAWSAMMNAEAFF.